The TCR beta chain under discussion was sequenced for a study of shared clonotypes between healthy human individuals. Study-level information: Three plates each covered CD4 naive and memory; CD8 naive two, CD8 memory one.

Points on this clone: The target antigen is unknown.

The naive CD8 population came from CD45RO-negative cells selected for CCR7, without terminally differentiated effector memory CD45RA+ cells. All donors qualified as healthy HIV-negative adults and had experienced no recent acute infections or vaccinations. Findings and caveats of the study: Of the naive CD4 clonotypes, approximately 5% were shared across several donors. Richness estimates generally favored naive over memory subsets.

Libraries were prepared by immunoSEQ multiplex PCR; TCRdb keeps only in-frame clonotypes and omits some of them. The repertoire holds approximately 2,000,000 clones, with around 93% as singletons. Germline CDR1 and CDR2: MDHEN and SYDVKM. Trimming took 3 bases from V and 9 from J, leaving 14 bases between them. The CDR3 consists of 13 residues. The receptor was derived from a man aged 18-30 years in good health. Some clones in this sample may be carry-over from other donors' samples. The sample comprised naive CD8+ T cells from PBMCs. V gene TRBV28 combines with J gene TRBJ2-5; either TRBD1 or TRBD2 may supply D (6 bases each). CDR3 nucleotide sequence: TGTGCCAGCAGTTTTTCGCCAGGGGAGGCCCAGTACTTC. Translating gives CASSFSPGEAQYF.